Included here is one T cell receptor beta chain sequence, with context. These data belong to a study of cytomegalovirus exposure and HLA in healthy donors. PCR employed 60 Vbeta and 13 Jbeta primers. Libraries were prepared by immunoSEQ multiplex PCR; TCRdb keeps only in-frame clonotypes and omits some of them. The sample has 110,000 to 150,000 clones, more than 9.5% seen once. With 4 bases removed from V and 1 base from J, the gap between germline ends came to 11 bases. CDR3 length: 14 amino acids. Germline V gene lookup returns CDR1 MGHRA and CDR2 YSYEKL. The chain employs TRBV4-1 and TRBJ2-7, with D possibly matching TRBD1 (5 bases). The clonotype comes from a man aged 50-59 years in good health and CMV-seronegative. Material for sequencing was PBMCs. CDR3 sequence reads: CASSLTTESYEQYF. As DNA, the CDR3 is TGCGCCAGCAGCCTTACGACAGAATCCTACGAGCAGTACTTC.